The present T cell receptor (beta chain) was sequenced within a study of Tregs in tolerant kidney transplant recipients. Study outcomes and limitations: Tregs expanded with activated donor B cells seemed most donor-specific. This study did not directly address biological reproducibility. Antigen-driven expansion was suggested because donor-specific Tregs expanded more than all Tregs in tolerant patients.

The nonmyeloablative bone marrow transplants came from related graft donors, with transient mixed chimerism. Unstimulated regulatory T cells (CD4+CD25+CD127-), CD4+CD25- non-regulatory cells, CD4 and CD8 cells were FACS-sorted from thawed PBMCs. The sample holds one count of this clone. Antigen: not known. The data were produced by immunoSEQ multiplex PCR, yet TCRdb's version contains in-frame clones alone and is incomplete. The repertoire holds fewer than 60,000 clones, with about nine tenths as singletons. Between the trimmed V and J ends, which lost 1 base and 5 bases, there was a span of 8 bases. The CDR3 sequence is 13 residues long. In germline, CDR1 is MGHRA, CDR2 YSYEKL.

Specimen: CD8+ T cells from blood (PBMCs), collected 24 months after the transplant. The receptor was isolated from a human patient who received a combined kidney and bone marrow transplant. Some T cells may trace back to the graft donor. The chain joins TRBV4-1 to TRBJ2-5; maybe TRBD2 (6 bases). The CDR3 loop is CASSQGGGETQYF. CDR3 DNA sequence: TGCGCCAGCAGCCAAGGGGGAGGCGAGACCCAGTACTTC.